The rows below give T cell receptor beta chains drawn from one sample of a study of Tregs in tolerant kidney transplant recipients. Produced via immunoSEQ multiplex PCR; TCRdb's table is partial and in-frame only. This table has fewer than 80,000 clones, 95% to 98% appearing once. The sample consisted of Tregs from blood, taken before the transplant. The receptors stem from a human donor who received a combined kidney and bone marrow transplant. CDR3s include the opening cysteine and the closing phenylalanine or tryptophan. A D gene is named only where the DNA matches it firmly. Rows may omit the clone size; those that give it use once, few, many or a size class.

size: .
D: .
V: TRBV29-1
J: TRBJ2-1
CDR3: CSVNRATSYNEQFF
DNA: TGCAGCGTCAACAGGGCGACCTCCTACAATGAGCAGTTCTTC

size: once
D: TRBD1
V: TRBV4-1
J: TRBJ2-5
CDR3: CASSQARGLETQYF
DNA: TGCGCCAGCAGCCAAGCCAGGGGGCTAGAGACCCAGTACTTC

size: .
D: TRBD1
V: TRBV19
J: TRBJ2-7
CDR3: CASSLGGSLIYEQYF
DNA: TGTGCCAGTAGTTTAGGGGGCTCCCTGATCTACGAGCAGTACTTC

size: .
D: .
V: TRBV7-9
J: TRBJ1-2
CDR3: CASSPVAGGYTF
DNA: TGTGCCAGCAGCCCCGTAGCCGGGGGCTACACCTTC

size: .
D: TRBD1
V: TRBV5-6
J: TRBJ1-2
CDR3: CASSPSTGGSYGYTF
DNA: TGTGCCAGCAGCCCCTCGACAGGGGGCAGCTATGGCTACACCTTC

size: .
D: .
V: TRBV2
J: TRBJ2-5
CDR3: CASSEAGIRKTQYF
DNA: TGTGCCAGCAGTGAGGCAGGGATTAGGAAGACCCAGTACTTC

size: .
D: .
V: TRBV6-1
J: TRBJ1-5
CDR3: CASRGSNQPQHF
DNA: TGTGCCAGCCGCGGAAGCAATCAGCCCCAGCATTTT

size: .
D: TRBD2
V: TRBV5-5
J: TRBJ2-7
CDR3: CASSLRDYSYEQYF
DNA: TGTGCCAGCAGCCTCCGGGACTACTCCTACGAGCAGTACTTC

size: .
D: TRBD2
V: TRBV4-1
J: TRBJ2-2
CDR3: CASSPWGTSGNTGELFF
DNA: TGCGCCAGCAGCCCTTGGGGGACTAGCGGAAACACCGGGGAGCTGTTTTTT

size: .
D: .
V: TRBV15
J: TRBJ2-5
CDR3: CATSRDDSWAQETQYF
DNA: TGTGCCACCAGCAGAGATGATTCATGGGCGCAAGAGACCCAGTACTTC